The 17 T cell receptor beta chains reported below all come from one sample, sequenced in a study of Ad26.COV2.S vaccination and SARS-CoV-2 variants. Indicated treatment: 19 received Ad26.COV2.S at low or high dose, single or two shots; five or six received placebo; per-sample allocation not given. Collection of the samples took place on day 63 after the first injection of vaccine or placebo. Clones were sequenced by immunoSEQ multiplex PCR, and TCRdb holds only the in-frame ones, with some missing. The data show roughly 700,000 clones, with around 90% seen just once and roughly 1.5% held by the top ten. Sequenced material: peripheral blood, taken in a trial of Ad26.COV2.S vaccine versus placebo. These receptors originate from a person between 18 and 60 years old who received the Ad26.COV2.S COVID-19 vaccine or a placebo.

V and J are TRBV10-2 and TRBJ2-1; 8 bases align to TRBD2. CDR1 and CDR2 (germline): WSHSY, SAAADI. The CDR3 contains 14 residues. The V gene end was trimmed by 7 bases and the J gene end by 5 bases; junction bases not matched to a gene: 7. The CDR3 sequence is CASTSGSPHNEQFF. CDR3 coding DNA: TGCGCCAGCACGAGCGGGAGCCCCCACAATGAGCAGTTCTTC.

This clone was observed a single time. This chain joins TRBV29-1 and TRBJ1-4; TRBD1 agrees at 9 bases. Germline lookup yields CDR1 SQVTM and CDR2 ANQGSEA. The CDR3 is 14 amino acids. Losses at the gene ends were 3 bases for V and 8 bases for J; bases not matched to a gene: 7. CDR3 sequence: CSVDVLGTGEKLFF. The CDR3 coding sequence is TGCAGCGTTGATGTGTTAGGGACAGGGGAAAAACTGTTTTTT. The full variable domain, completed using reference TRBV29-1 and TRBJ1-4, is SAVISQKPSRDICQRGTSLTIQCQVDSQVTMMFWYRQQPGQSLTLIATANQGSEATYESGFVIDKFPISRPNLTFSTLTVSNMSPEDSSIYLCSVDVLGTGEKLFFGSGTQLSVL.

This chain joins TRBV7-9 and TRBJ2-3, with 8 positions matching TRBD2. The junction had 2 bases not matched to a gene; V was cut back by 3 bases and J by 6 bases. CDR3 length equals 13 residues. CDR1 and CDR2 (germline): SEHNR, FQNEAQ (reference sequence). The CDR3 DNA is TGTGCCAGCAGCTTGCGGGGGGACGATACGCAGTATTTT. As protein: CASSLRGDDTQYF.

The rearrangement uses TRBV7-9 and TRBJ1-1; tentatively, D is TRBD1 (5 bases). The V and J ends lost 5 bases and 7 bases respectively, with 23 bases between them. Germline V CDR1 and CDR2: SEHNR, FQNEAQ (reference sequence). The length of the CDR3 is 16 residues. CDR3 protein: CASSRATGTSSHEAFF. The CDR3 DNA reads TGTGCCAGCAGCCGCGCCACCGGGACCTCTTCCCATGAAGCTTTCTTT.

This sequence joins TRBV7-9 and TRBJ2-2, with TRBD1 matching 7 bases. The junction had 7 bases not matched to a gene; V was cut back by 1 base and J by 8 bases. CDR3 length: 15 amino acids. Per germline, CDR1 SEHNR and CDR2 FQNEAQ (reference sequence). The CDR3 DNA reads TGTGCCAGCAGCTTAGACTGGGGGACAGCAGGGGAGCTGTTTTTT. Residues: CASSLDWGTAGELFF.

The chain carries TRBV15 and TRBJ2-4; the D is unclear. CDR3 size: 14 residues. Trimming removed 3 bases from V and 8 bases from J, with 14 bases in between. Germline V gene sequence: CDR1 LNHNV, CDR2 YYDKDF (reference sequence). The CDR3 DNA follows: TGTGCCACCAGCAGTCGACACCAATCAGACATTCAGTACTTC. Its translation is CATSSRHQSDIQYF.

This CDR3 is CSAGGHETQYF. The CDR3 DNA is TGCAGCGCGGGGGGCCACGAGACCCAGTACTTC. The chain links TRBV29-1 to TRBJ2-5; D is possibly TRBD2 (7 bases). V gave up 7 bases and J gave up 5 bases, with 11 bases separating them. Germline CDR1 is SQVTM and CDR2 is ANQGSEA. CDR3 size: 11 residues. Full variable domain (remainder filled in from reference TRBV29-1 and TRBJ2-5): SAVISQKPSRDICQRGTSLTIQCQVDSQVTMMFWYRQQPGQSLTLIATANQGSEATYESGFVIDKFPISRPNLTFSTLTVSNMSPEDSSIYLCSAGGHETQYFGPGTRLLVL.

This clone appeared a single time. The chain links TRBV6-5 to TRBJ1-2, with no clear D. CDR3 size: 14 residues. Germline V gives CDR1 MNHEY, CDR2 SVGAGI. The V end was cut by 7 bases, the J end by 4 bases, with 16 bases between. CDR3 amino acids: CASTLLTDFYGYTF. CDR3 nucleotide sequence: TGTGCCAGCACTCTTCTTACCGACTTCTATGGCTACACCTTC.

This clone came up many times. Different DNA sequences within this sample yield the same CDR3. The chain is built from TRBV6-5 and TRBJ1-2; 11 nucleotides line up with TRBD1. The CDR3 is made up of 16 amino acids. V lost 0 bases to trimming and J lost 4 bases; unmatched junction nucleotides: 4. Germline V CDR1 and CDR2: MNHEY, SVGAGI. The DNA for the CDR3 is TGTGCCAGCAGTTACTCCCGGACAGGGGGCGGCTATGGCTACACCTTC. It yields the protein CASSYSRTGGGYGYTF.

The J gene is TRBJ2-7, the V gene TRBV7-2; a weak D match, TRBD2 (5 bases). Germline-derived CDR1 and CDR2 are SGHTA and FQGNSA. CDR3 length equals 16 residues. The V and J ends lost 5 bases and 2 bases respectively, with 19 bases between them. CDR3: CASSNTVARAPYEQYF. The CDR3 DNA is TGTGCCAGCAGCAACACGGTCGCGCGGGCACCCTACGAGCAGTACTTC.

The CDR3 is CASSVQGPDTQYF. CDR3 sequence (DNA): TGTGCCAGCAGCGTACAGGGCCCAGATACGCAGTATTTT. V is TRBV11-2 and J is TRBJ2-3, with D perhaps TRBD1 (6 bases). The CDR3 covers 13 residues. Germline CDR1 SGHAT, CDR2 FQNNGV. Trimming removed 5 bases at V and 4 bases at J, with 10 bases between.

Here the CDR3 reads CASSPTVDRDSPLHF. Here the CDR3 DNA reads TGTGCCAGCAGCCCAACAGTGGATAGGGATTCACCCCTCCACTTT. The chain is built from TRBV9 and TRBJ1-6; D gene ambiguous. The germline CDR1 and CDR2 sequences are SGDLS and YYNGEE. CDR3 length: 15 residues. V lost 4 bases to trimming and J lost 8 bases, with 16 bases between them.

The chain uses TRBV18 and TRBJ1-2, with 7 bases identical to TRBD1. This CDR3 spans 14 amino acids. The germline gives CDR1 KGHSH, CDR2 LQKENI. The ends lost 3 bases at V and 6 bases at J; junction bases unmatched: 7. CDR3 sequence: CASSPLEGADGYTF. CDR3 bases: TGTGCCAGCTCACCTCTTGAGGGGGCGGATGGCTACACCTTC.

J is TRBJ2-6 and V is TRBV19, with 7 bases matching TRBD2. The CDR3 contains 18 residues. CDR1 is LNHDA, CDR2 SQIVND, per germline (reference sequence). V lost 5 bases to trimming and J lost 1 base; unmatched junction nucleotides: 11. CDR3 amino acids: CASSPHWGGTSGANVLTF. The CDR3 DNA follows: TGTGCCAGTAGTCCACACTGGGGGGGGACTTCTGGGGCCAACGTCCTGACTTTC.

This clone has a single count. The rearrangement uses TRBV6-1 and TRBJ2-1, with TRBD1 matching 8 bases. The CDR3 is 14 amino acids. From germline, CDR1 is MNHNS and CDR2 SASEGT. Germline trimming cut 1 base from V and 4 bases from J; bases unmatched to any gene: 0. This CDR3 is CASSEGQGYNEQFF. In nucleotides, the CDR3 is TGTGCCAGCAGTGAAGGACAGGGGTACAATGAGCAGTTCTTC.

The rearrangement joins TRBV6-4 to TRBJ1-6; the D is unclear. This CDR3 has 16 amino acids. Trimming shortened V by 0 bases and J by 7 bases, and 13 bases separated the two germline ends. Per the germline V gene, CDR1 is MRHNA and CDR2 is SNTAGT. The CDR3 reads CASSDSGGAGNSPLHF. DNA of the CDR3: TGTGCCAGCAGTGACTCGGGCGGTGCGGGGAATTCACCCCTCCACTTT.

This rearrangement joins TRBV3-1 (or the pseudogene TRBV3-2) to TRBJ2-3; D may match TRBD1 or TRBD2 (5 bases each). The V gene's germline CDR1 is LGHDT and CDR2 YNNKEL (reference sequence). The CDR3 consists of 18 residues. Trimming cost V 3 bases and J 4 bases, with 23 bases left between them. CDR3: CASSHYIVSGKEADTQYF. In DNA form, the CDR3 reads TGTGCCAGCAGCCATTATATAGTATCAGGGAAGGAGGCAGATACGCAGTATTTT.